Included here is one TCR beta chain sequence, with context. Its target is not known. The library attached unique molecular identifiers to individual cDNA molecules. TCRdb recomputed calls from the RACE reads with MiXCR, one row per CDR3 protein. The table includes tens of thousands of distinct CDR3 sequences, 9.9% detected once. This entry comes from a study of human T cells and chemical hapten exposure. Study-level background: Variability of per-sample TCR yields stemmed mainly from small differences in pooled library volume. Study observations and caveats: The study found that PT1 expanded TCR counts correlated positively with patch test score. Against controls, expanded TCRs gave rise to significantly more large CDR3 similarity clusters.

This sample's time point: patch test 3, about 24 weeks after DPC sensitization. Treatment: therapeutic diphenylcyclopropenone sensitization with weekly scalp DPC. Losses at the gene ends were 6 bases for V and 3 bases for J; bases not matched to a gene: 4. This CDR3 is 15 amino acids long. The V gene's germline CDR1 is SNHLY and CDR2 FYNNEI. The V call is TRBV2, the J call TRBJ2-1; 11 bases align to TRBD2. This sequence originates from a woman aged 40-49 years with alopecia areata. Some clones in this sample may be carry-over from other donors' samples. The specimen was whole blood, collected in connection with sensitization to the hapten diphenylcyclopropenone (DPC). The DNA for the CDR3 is TGTGCCAGCAGGGATCTAGCGGGGGGCTACAATGAGCAGTTCTTC. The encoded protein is CASRDLAGGYNEQFF.